The clone carrying this TCR beta chain was counted between two and nine times. Time point in this sample: newly diagnosed GD, antithyroid drugs for less than 3 months. RNA extracted from PBMCs served as the sequencing template. American Thyroid Association guidelines were used to diagnose Graves' disease. The V gene's germline CDR1 is ENHRY and CDR2 SYGVKD. The CDR3 has 15 amino acids. Losses at the gene ends were 4 bases for V and 4 bases for J; bases not matched to a gene: 9. The data were taken from a study of regulatory T cells in long-lasting Graves disease. Arm-PCR of CDR3 regions and iRepertoire HTBI primers were used to build TCR beta libraries. TCRdb re-called the multiplex PCR reads through MiXCR, storing one row per CDR3 protein. The sample includes 400,000 to 500,000 distinct CDR3 sequences, around 17% seen only once; the top ten take about 25%. These data also formed part of another study, on T cells in Graves' hyperthyroidism and ophthalmopathy.

The TCR comes from a woman aged 18-30 years with Graves disease. This specimen was peripheral blood mononuclear cells (PBMCs), taken at new diagnosis, from a patient treated with antithyroid drugs. The rearrangement links TRBV10-3 to TRBJ2-5, with 7 bases fitting TRBD2. The CDR3 DNA is TGTGCCATCAGTGTGGGTAGCGGGCGCGCAGAGACCCAGTACTTC. Translation gives CAISVGSGRAETQYF.